Listed below are T cell receptor beta chains from one sample, sequenced in a study of PD-L1 blockade in urothelial cancer. The repertoire was sequenced with immunoSEQ multiplex PCR; TCRdb's copy has only in-frame clones and lacks some. The sample records 25,000 to 35,000 clones, around three quarters being singletons. The sequencing here drew on PBMCs, taken around atezolizumab (anti-PD-L1) treatment. These receptor sequences come from a man between 65 and 79 years old with urothelial cancer. Both conserved end residues are part of each CDR3.

v_call	j_call	cdr3_aa
TRBV19	TRBJ1-1	CASSMGKGLDAFF
TRBV30	TRBJ1-5	CAWSVKGGVGQPQHF
TRBV27	TRBJ1-2	CASTHYGRPGQASSYYGYTF
TRBV30	TRBJ2-3	CAWMSGVGTDTQYF
TRBV28	TRBJ1-1	CASFSGKNTEAFF
TRBV19	TRBJ2-2	CASSAREPDTGELFF
TRBV7-2	TRBJ2-2	CASSLVSSGVTGELFF
TRBV27	TRBJ2-7	CASGRDRGIYEQYF
TRBV4-2	TRBJ2-3	CASSQGLAGTDTQYF
TRBV6-1	TRBJ2-3	CASAPGQRTDTQYF
TRBV7-6	TRBJ2-1	CASSRSPGLAGVNEQFF
TRBV6-6	TRBJ2-2	CASSSTNTGELFF
TRBV25-1	TRBJ1-3	CASTRQGPGNTIYF
TRBV19	TRBJ1-2	CASSLRNRYGYTF
TRBV6-5	TRBJ1-1	CASSYSRYTEAFF
TRBV7-8	TRBJ1-2	CASSLAAGATNYGYTF
TRBV19	TRBJ1-2	CASSIRAGGGYTF
TRBV4-3	TRBJ1-2	CASSQRAGTKGYTF
TRBV1	TRBJ2-7	CTSSQVRYEQYF
TRBV11-2	TRBJ2-1	CASSLSSGTSNEQFF
TRBV6-5	TRBJ2-7	CASRPRDSYSYEQYF
TRBV5-1	TRBJ2-7	CASSSPGTTDYEQYF
TRBV19	TRBJ2-1	CASSRGLITYNEQFF
TRBV21-1	TRBJ1-1	CASSKEGDRKNTEAFF
TRBV6-6	TRBJ2-7	CASSWDRVREQYF
TRBV5-6	TRBJ2-7	CASSPVAGGNAAYEQYF
TRBV9	TRBJ1-1	CASSVGDDTEAFF
TRBV7-3	TRBJ2-3	CASSLNRGTDTQYF
TRBV5-1	TRBJ2-1	CASSLVLASGEQFF
TRBV19	TRBJ2-1	CASSISGNSYNEQFF
TRBV29-1	TRBJ1-1	CSAQGLPGGTEAFF
TRBV2	TRBJ2-7	CAGGNGGSYEQYF
TRBV7-8	TRBJ1-1	CASSLDAGTEAFF
TRBV27	TRBJ1-3	CASRTASGNTIYF
TRBV9	TRBJ1-1	CASSVSPLNTEAFF
TRBV20-1	TRBJ1-2	CSARDGYGYTF